This T cell receptor (beta chain) was sequenced during a study of preoperative IRX-2 immunotherapy in early breast cancer. Profiled with immunoSEQ multiplex PCR; TCRdb holds only in-frame clones, not every one. The sample shows tens of thousands of clones, approximately 72% of them seen only once. From germline, CDR1 is SGHVT and CDR2 SQSDAQ. Trimming cost V 8 bases and J 4 bases; bases outside gene matches: 4. CDR3 length: 13 residues. The treatment is: preoperative locoregional IRX-2 cytokine immunotherapy. Sequencing was performed on lymph node tissue, taken after IRX-2 immunotherapy. The rearrangement links TRBV7-4 to TRBJ1-3; 8 bases line up with TRBD1. The source of this sequence is a human donor with breast cancer. The CDR3 bases are TGTGCCAGCGACAGGGGTGGAGGAAACACCATATATTTT. Amino acid sequence: CASDRGGGNTIYF.